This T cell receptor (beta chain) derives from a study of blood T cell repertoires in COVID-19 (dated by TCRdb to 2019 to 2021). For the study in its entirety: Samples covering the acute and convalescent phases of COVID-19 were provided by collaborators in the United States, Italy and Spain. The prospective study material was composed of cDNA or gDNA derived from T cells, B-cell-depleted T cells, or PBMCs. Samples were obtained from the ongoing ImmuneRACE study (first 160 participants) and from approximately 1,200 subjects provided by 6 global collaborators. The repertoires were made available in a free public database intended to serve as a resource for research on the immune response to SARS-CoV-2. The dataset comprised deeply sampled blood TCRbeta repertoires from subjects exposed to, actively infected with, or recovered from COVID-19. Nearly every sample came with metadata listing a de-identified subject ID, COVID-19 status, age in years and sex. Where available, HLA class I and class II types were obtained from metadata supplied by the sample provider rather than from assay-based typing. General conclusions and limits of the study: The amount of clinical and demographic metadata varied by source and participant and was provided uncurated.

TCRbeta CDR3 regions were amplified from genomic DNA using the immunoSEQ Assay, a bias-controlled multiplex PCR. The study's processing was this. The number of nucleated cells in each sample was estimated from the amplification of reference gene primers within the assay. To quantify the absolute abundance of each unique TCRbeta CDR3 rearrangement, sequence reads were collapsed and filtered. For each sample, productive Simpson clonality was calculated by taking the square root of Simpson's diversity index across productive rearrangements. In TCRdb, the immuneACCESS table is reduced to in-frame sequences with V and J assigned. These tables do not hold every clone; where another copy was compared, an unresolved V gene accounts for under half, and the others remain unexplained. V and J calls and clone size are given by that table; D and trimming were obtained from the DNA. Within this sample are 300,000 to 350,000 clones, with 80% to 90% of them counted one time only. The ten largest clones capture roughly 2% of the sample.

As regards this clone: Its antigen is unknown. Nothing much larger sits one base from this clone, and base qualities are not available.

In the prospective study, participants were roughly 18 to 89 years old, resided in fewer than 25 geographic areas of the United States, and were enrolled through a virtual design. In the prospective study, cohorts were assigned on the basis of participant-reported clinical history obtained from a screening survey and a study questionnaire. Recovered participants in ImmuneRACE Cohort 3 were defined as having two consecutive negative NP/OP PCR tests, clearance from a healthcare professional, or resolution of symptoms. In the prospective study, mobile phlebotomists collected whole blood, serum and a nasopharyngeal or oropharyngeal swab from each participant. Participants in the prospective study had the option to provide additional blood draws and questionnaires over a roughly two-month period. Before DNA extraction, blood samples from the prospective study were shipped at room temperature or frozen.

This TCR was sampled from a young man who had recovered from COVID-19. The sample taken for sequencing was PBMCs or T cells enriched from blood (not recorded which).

The bases read TGCGCCAGCAGCCAAGATAGGACATCGAACACTGAAGCTTTCTTT. This translates into CASSQDRTSNTEAFF. The sequence links TRBV4-1 to TRBJ1-1; TRBD1 could be the D gene, as 5 bases match. V and J are truncated by 0 bases and 1 base respectively, leaving an intervening sequence of 9 bases. CDR1 and CDR2, looked up from the germline V gene, are MGHRA and YSYEKL. CDR3 length: 15 amino acids, cysteine to phenylalanine. The CDR3 DNA has 45 bases and is translated from base 1.